This T cell receptor beta chain was recovered during a study of blood T cell repertoires in COVID-19. Whole-study context: Donors in the United States, Italy and Spain gave samples during acute or convalescent COVID-19.

Original methodology: Amplification with reference gene primers provided the estimates of nucleated cell counts. The repertoire was sequenced with immunoSEQ multiplex PCR; TCRdb's copy has only in-frame clones and lacks some. The V and J calls and the clone size are those of that table, but D and trimming were determined from the DNA. The table lists nearly 350,000 clones, 83% of them singletons. Germline CDR1 SQVTM, CDR2 ANQGSEA. Losses at the gene ends were 6 bases for V and 2 bases for J; bases not matched to a gene: 7. This CDR3 is 13 amino acids long. This clonotype was sampled from a man under 40 with active or convalescent COVID-19. The V call is TRBV29-1, the J call TRBJ2-7; 7 bases line up with TRBD1. The sequenced sample consisted of peripheral blood. The DNA of the CDR3 is TGCAGCGTAGCCCCCGGGACAGCCTACGAGCAGTACTTC. This translates into CSVAPGTAYEQYF.